This T cell receptor (beta chain) was identified in a study of T cells in Graves' hyperthyroidism and ophthalmopathy. General study findings and limits: The model made its ophthalmopathy prediction, and onset followed a median around six months later. Most clonotypes that expanded in the thyroid above 0.001 also showed up in blood.

Calling Graves' hyperthyroidism stable meant ophthalmopathy did not progress within 18 months. Uncontrolled infections, other autoimmune diseases, pregnancy or lactation led to exclusion of patients. A note on this clonotype: Its antigen is still unknown.

V was trimmed by 5 bases and J by 3 bases, leaving 11 bases between them. The germline CDR1 and CDR2 sequences are DFQATT and SNEGSKA (reference sequence). The length of the CDR3 is 12 residues. It was RNA transcripts that yielded the amplified TCR beta CDR3 regions. The TCR CDR3 first-round RT-PCR relied on the HTBI primer set. TCRdb ran MiXCR on the multiplex PCR reads and lists one entry per CDR3 protein. This sample has about 570,000 distinct CDR3 sequences, with around 15% found just once. V is TRBV20-1 and J is TRBJ2-7, with D perhaps matching TRBD1 (5 bases). Input material: blood. The receptor comes from a woman aged 40 to 49 with Graves' hyperthyroidism. CDR3 bases: TGCAGTGCTCCTCAGGGCCTCTACGAGCAGTACTTC. Translating it yields CSAPQGLYEQYF.